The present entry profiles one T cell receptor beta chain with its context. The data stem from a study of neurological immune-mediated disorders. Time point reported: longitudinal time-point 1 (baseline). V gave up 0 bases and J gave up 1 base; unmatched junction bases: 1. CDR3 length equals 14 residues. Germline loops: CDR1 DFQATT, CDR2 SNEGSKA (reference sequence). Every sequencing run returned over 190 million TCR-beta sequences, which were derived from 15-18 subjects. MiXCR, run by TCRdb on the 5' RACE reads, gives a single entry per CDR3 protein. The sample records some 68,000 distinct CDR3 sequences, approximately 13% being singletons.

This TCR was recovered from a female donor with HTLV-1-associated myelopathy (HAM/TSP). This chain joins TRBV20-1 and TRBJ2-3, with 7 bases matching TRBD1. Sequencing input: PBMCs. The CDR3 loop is CSARDDRGTDTQYF. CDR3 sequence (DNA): TGCAGTGCTAGAGATGACAGGGGCACAGATACGCAGTATTTT.